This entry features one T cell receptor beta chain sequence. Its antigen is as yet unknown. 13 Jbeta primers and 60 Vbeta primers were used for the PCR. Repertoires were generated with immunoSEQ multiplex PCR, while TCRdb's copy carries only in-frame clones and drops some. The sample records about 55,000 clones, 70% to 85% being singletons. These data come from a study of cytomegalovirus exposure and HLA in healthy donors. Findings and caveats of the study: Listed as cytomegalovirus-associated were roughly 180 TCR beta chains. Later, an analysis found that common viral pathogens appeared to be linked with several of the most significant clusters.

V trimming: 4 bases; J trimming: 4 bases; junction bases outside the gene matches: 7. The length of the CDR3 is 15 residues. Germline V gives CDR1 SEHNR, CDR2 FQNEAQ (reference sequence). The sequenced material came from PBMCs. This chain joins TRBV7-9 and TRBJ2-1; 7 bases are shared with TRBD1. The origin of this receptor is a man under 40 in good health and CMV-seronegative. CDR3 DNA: TGTGCCAGCAGCTCCTCCGGGACAGAGTACAATGAGCAGTTCTTC. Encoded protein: CASSSSGTEYNEQFF.